The 29 T cell receptor beta chains presented below share a single source sample, sequenced in a study of blood T cell repertoires in COVID-19. TCRdb's copy holds only in-frame clones and misses some; the assay was immunoSEQ multiplex PCR. There are about 230,000 clones in the sample; approximately 87% occur only once, and under 3% lies in the top ten. Sequencing input: peripheral blood. Every receptor here comes from a woman in her 70s with active or convalescent COVID-19.

V gene TRBV5-5 combines with J gene TRBJ2-3; D is undetermined. The CDR3 is made up of 14 amino acids. The V and J ends lost 2 bases and 2 bases respectively, with 9 bases between them. Looked up from germline, CDR1 is SGHKS and CDR2 is YYEKEE (reference sequence). CDR3 coding DNA: TGTGCCAGCAGCTTATCACAGCTCACAGATACGCAGTATTTT. This gives the protein CASSLSQLTDTQYF.

The V gene is TRBV2, the J gene TRBJ2-5, with 16 bases fitting TRBD2. Looked up from germline, CDR1 is SNHLY and CDR2 is FYNNEI. With V trimmed by 4 bases and J by 2 bases, 4 bases remained unmatched. The CDR3 is 17 residues long. The CDR3 region is CASSAGTSGGGQETQYF. In nucleotides, the CDR3 is TGTGCCAGCAGTGCCGGGACTAGCGGGGGGGGACAAGAGACCCAGTACTTC.

The chain employs TRBV7-7 and TRBJ1-1; maybe TRBD1 (6 bases). Germline loops: CDR1 SSHAT, CDR2 FNYEAQ (reference sequence). This CDR3 spans 15 amino acids. Trimming took 5 bases from V and 0 from J, leaving 13 bases between them. The chain's CDR3 is CASSPWTAMNTEAFF. In nucleotides, the CDR3 is TGTGCCAGCAGCCCGTGGACAGCTATGAACACTGAAGCTTTCTTT.

J is TRBJ1-5 and V is TRBV7-8; D is uncertain. Germline V gives CDR1 SGHVS, CDR2 FQNEAQ. The V gene lost 6 bases and the J gene lost 6 bases, with 21 bases spanning the gap. CDR3 length equals 16 residues. Here the CDR3 reads CASSRPGNPWGQPQHF. CDR3 coding DNA: TGTGCCAGCAGTCGTCCCGGGAACCCGTGGGGTCAGCCCCAGCATTTT.

This chain uses TRBV5-5 with TRBJ1-6, with 9 bases identical to TRBD1. The ends lost 4 bases at V and 10 bases at J; junction bases unmatched: 12. Germline V CDR1 and CDR2: SGHKS, YYEKEE (reference sequence). This CDR3 is 16 amino acids long. The CDR3 here is CASSARTGEGKSPLHF. CDR3 in DNA: TGTGCCAGCAGCGCCCGGACAGGGGAAGGAAAATCACCCCTCCACTTT.

The chain links TRBV14 to TRBJ2-6; D might be TRBD1 (5 bases). CDR1 and CDR2 (germline): SGHDN, FVKESK. The CDR3 spans 17 residues. Trimming cost V 0 bases and J 4 bases, with 13 bases left between them. The CDR3 spells CASSQDLGVRGANVLTF. The CDR3 DNA sequence: TGTGCCAGCAGCCAAGATCTAGGGGTGCGGGGGGCCAACGTCCTGACTTTC.

This chain's CDR3 is CASSLRSLESTEAFF. CDR3 nucleotides: TGTGCCAGCAGCTTACGGAGTTTAGAGAGCACTGAAGCTTTCTTT. This sequence joins TRBV7-9 and TRBJ1-1; D remains unclear. CDR1 and CDR2 (germline): SEHNR, FQNEAQ (reference sequence). CDR3 length: 15 residues. Deletions cut 2 bases from V and 4 bases from J, with 14 bases between.

This clone appeared a few times. This chain uses TRBV28 with TRBJ2-5; TRBD1 agrees at 9 bases. V dropped 1 base and J dropped 5; count of bases not matched to a gene: 8. This CDR3 comprises 16 residues. CDR1 and CDR2 (germline): MDHEN, SYDVKM. The chain's CDR3 is CASSLFGQGRRETQYF. CDR3 nucleotide sequence: TGTGCCAGCAGTTTATTCGGACAGGGGAGGAGGGAGACCCAGTACTTC.

Only a few counts were recorded for this clone. CDR3 DNA: TGTGCCACCAGTAGGACAGGATCCGAGCAGTACTTC. It yields the protein CATSRTGSEQYF. The V call is TRBV24-1, the J call TRBJ2-7, with TRBD1 identical over 7 bases. The germline CDR1 and CDR2 sequences are KGHDR and SFDVKD. The CDR3 has 12 residues. V shed 6 bases, J shed 6 bases, and the junction held 4 bases outside the gene matches.

The rearrangement joins TRBV7-6 to TRBJ1-1, with 7 bases lining up with TRBD1. The CDR3 loop spans 14 amino acids. Germline CDR1 and CDR2: SGHVS and FNYEAQ. Trimming removed 1 base from V and 4 bases from J; junction bases left unmatched: 3. The CDR3 region is CASSLGGGGTEAFF. CDR3 in DNA: TGTGCCAGCAGCTTAGGAGGGGGCGGCACTGAAGCTTTCTTT.

The sample holds one count of this clone. J is TRBJ2-5 and V is TRBV7-2; 7 nucleotides agree with TRBD1. The V gene end was trimmed by 6 bases and the J gene end by 5 bases; junction bases not matched to a gene: 6. In germline, CDR1 is SGHTA, CDR2 FQGNSA. This CDR3 has 13 residues. Here the CDR3 DNA reads TGTGCCAGCAGGGAACTCAGGGGGGAGACCCAGTACTTC. Translated, it gives CASRELRGETQYF.

The chain links TRBV18 to TRBJ2-5; TRBD2 might be the D (5 bases). CDR1 and CDR2 from the germline V gene are KGHSH and LQKENI. V dropped 3 bases and J dropped 5 bases, with 16 bases sitting between them. This CDR3 has 15 amino acids. The CDR3 DNA reads as TGTGCCAGCTCACCTCAGGACGGGGAGTGGGAGACCCAGTACTTC. Protein: CASSPQDGEWETQYF.

The rearrangement uses TRBV5-1 and TRBJ2-7; a weak D match, TRBD2 (5 bases). Germline assignment: CDR1 SGHRS and CDR2 YFSETQ. Between the trimmed V and J ends, which lost 0 bases and 6 bases, there was a span of 22 bases. This CDR3 spans 17 amino acids. CDR3 amino acids: CASSLGLPDAGGVEQYF. The CDR3, as DNA: TGCGCCAGCAGCTTGGGGCTACCGGACGCCGGAGGCGTCGAGCAGTACTTC. Supplemented by reference TRBV5-1 and TRBJ2-7, the full variable domain reads KAGVTQTPRYLIKTRGQQVTLSCSPISGHRSVSWYQQTPGQGLQFLFEYFSETQRNKGNFPGRFSGRQFSNSRSEMNVSTLELGDSALYLCASSLGLPDAGGVEQYFGPGTRLTVT.

This chain joins TRBV5-4 and TRBJ2-7, with 7 bases matching TRBD1. CDR1 is SGHNT and CDR2 is YYREEE in the germline V gene (reference sequence). V dropped 2 bases and J dropped 5; count of bases not matched to a gene: 7. The CDR3 sequence is 14 residues long. The CDR3 coding sequence is TGTGCCAGCAGCTTAACAGGGGCGTACCACGAGCAGTACTTC. This codes for CASSLTGAYHEQYF.

The gene calls are TRBV30 and TRBJ1-5; no firm D call. The CDR3 is 15 amino acids. Germline CDR1 GTSNPN, CDR2 SVGIG (reference sequence). V shed 1 base and J shed 5 bases, with 15 bases lying between them. CDR3 nucleotides: TGTGCCTGGAGTGAAGGGAGTTACCACGATCAGCCCCAGCATTTT. This codes for CAWSEGSYHDQPQHF.

The V and J genes are TRBV7-2 and TRBJ1-4, with D possibly TRBD1 on 6 matching bases. The ends were cut back, 5 bases at V and 7 bases at J, with 14 bases in the middle. Germline V gene lookup returns CDR1 SGHTA and CDR2 FQGNSA. The CDR3 totals 14 residues. The CDR3 nucleotides are TGTGCCAGCAGCCGCGGGGGCAGTGGTGAAAAACTGTTTTTT. Its protein is CASSRGGSGEKLFF. The whole variable domain, filled in from reference TRBV7-2 and TRBJ1-4, reads GAGVSQSPSNKVTEKGKDVELRCDPISGHTALYWYRQSLGQGLEFLIYFQGNSAPDKSGLPSDRFSAERTGGSVSTLTIQRTQQEDSAVYLCASSRGGSGEKLFFGSGTQLSVL.

V is TRBV6-2 or TRBV6-3 and J is TRBJ2-3; possibly TRBD2 for D (6 bases). Trimming took 6 bases from V and 3 from J, leaving 22 bases between them. The CDR3 consists of 17 residues. Germline assignment: CDR1 MNHEY and CDR2 SVGEGT. For the CDR3, the DNA is TGTGCCAGCAGCCTTGGAGTTAGCGGAGGTGAGACAGATACGCAGTATTTT. Protein sequence: CASSLGVSGGETDTQYF.

The genes are TRBV5-1 and TRBJ2-3, with a possible D match to TRBD2 (5 bases). CDR1 and CDR2 from the germline V gene are SGHRS and YFSETQ. The V end was cut by 4 bases, the J end by 2 bases, with 17 bases between. The CDR3 spans 16 residues. The CDR3 DNA reads as TGCGCCAGCAGCCGGTGGGGTAGCGAGATCACAGATACGCAGTATTTT. Amino acids: CASSRWGSEITDTQYF.

The gene calls are TRBV5-1 and TRBJ2-3; perhaps TRBD1 as D (6 bases). Germline V gives CDR1 SGHRS, CDR2 YFSETQ. This CDR3 is 15 amino acids long. Trimming took off 3 bases at V and 3 bases at J, with 14 bases between the two ends. The CDR3 nucleotides read TGCGCCAGCAGCTCAACGGAGAGGGGGACAGATACGCAGTATTTT. It is translated as CASSSTERGTDTQYF.

The CDR3: CASNQQETQYF. Here the CDR3 DNA reads TGTGCCAGCAATCAGCAAGAGACCCAGTACTTC. The rearrangement uses TRBV2 and TRBJ2-5; D unclear. Germline V gene lookup returns CDR1 SNHLY and CDR2 FYNNEI. Trimming left V 7 bases short and J 2 bases short, with 5 bases between. There are 11 residues in the CDR3.

The chain links TRBV2 to TRBJ2-7; 7 bases match TRBD1. Germline loops: CDR1 SNHLY, CDR2 FYNNEI. J was trimmed by 3 bases and V by 8 bases; bases with no gene match: 7. CDR3 length: 13 amino acids. The CDR3 coding sequence is TGTGCCAGCCTAAGGGACAGTGGCTACGAGCAGTACTTC. Translation: CASLRDSGYEQYF.

This clone was recorded only once. The chain carries TRBV6-5 and TRBJ1-5; D remains unclear. The CDR3 is 15 residues long. The germline V and J ends were trimmed by 6 bases and 0 bases, with 12 bases remaining between them. From germline, CDR1 is MNHEY and CDR2 SVGAGI. As DNA, the CDR3 is TGTGCCAGCAGCACGGGAGCTTATAGCAATCAGCCCCAGCATTTT. It specifies CASSTGAYSNQPQHF.

The rearrangement joins TRBV6-5 to TRBJ2-1, with TRBD2 as a possible D gene (5 bases). This CDR3 comprises 15 residues. Germline CDR1 MNHEY, CDR2 SVGAGI. Deletions cut 0 bases from V and 7 bases from J, with 13 bases between. CDR3 protein: CASSYSYGRGNEQFF. CDR3 in DNA: TGTGCCAGCAGTTACTCGTACGGAAGAGGGAATGAGCAGTTCTTC.

The rearrangement uses TRBV7-9 and TRBJ2-1; 9 bases agree with TRBD2. The CDR3 extends over 15 amino acids. Germline V lookup: CDR1 SEHNR, CDR2 FQNEAQ (reference sequence). With V trimmed by 3 bases and J by 9 bases, 9 bases remained unmatched. CDR3 in amino acids: CASSFVGTSPLEQFF. In DNA form, the CDR3 reads TGTGCCAGCAGCTTCGTCGGGACTAGCCCCCTTGAGCAGTTCTTC.

This rearrangement joins TRBV27 to TRBJ2-3, with 9 bases lining up with TRBD2. Germline assignment: CDR1 MNHEY and CDR2 SMNVEV (reference sequence). The CDR3 loop spans 19 amino acids. The V segment lost 4 bases and the J segment 0 bases; nucleotides outside the gene matches: 14. The CDR3 DNA reads TGTGCCAGCAGTTCCCTCGGGATAGCGGGAGTGTATAGCACAGATACGCAGTATTTT. It codes for CASSSLGIAGVYSTDTQYF.

The chain links TRBV18 to TRBJ2-7; the match to TRBD2 covers 7 bases. V gave up 3 bases and J gave up 3 bases; unmatched junction bases: 20. The CDR3 has 19 residues. Germline CDR1 and CDR2: KGHSH and LQKENI. CDR3 sequence (DNA): TGTGCCAGCTCACCGCACCAACCGGGGATTAGCGGGCTCGGCTACGAGCAGTACTTC. The encoded protein is CASSPHQPGISGLGYEQYF.

The chain combines TRBV5-6 with TRBJ1-1, with D unclear. The CDR3 is made up of 13 amino acids. Germline V gene data show CDR1 as SGHDT and CDR2 as YYEEEE. Deletions cut 4 bases from V and 1 base from J, with 8 bases between. The CDR3 region is CASSPPWNTEAFF. For the CDR3, the DNA is TGTGCCAGCAGCCCCCCGTGGAACACTGAAGCTTTCTTT.

The chain joins TRBV9 to TRBJ2-1; D not resolved. The length of the CDR3 is 13 residues. With 2 bases removed from V and 7 bases from J, the gap between germline ends came to 10 bases. In germline, CDR1 is SGDLS, CDR2 YYNGEE. CDR3 residues: CASSVGPLNEQFF. The DNA for the CDR3 is TGTGCCAGCAGCGTTGGCCCCCTGAATGAGCAGTTCTTC.

The genes are TRBV28 and TRBJ2-1; possibly TRBD2 for D (5 bases). Trimming left V 6 bases short and J 2 bases short, with 14 bases between. The CDR3 contains 15 residues. Germline V gives CDR1 MDHEN, CDR2 SYDVKM. The CDR3 protein is CASREAKRAYNEQFF. CDR3 bases: TGTGCCAGCAGGGAGGCCAAGAGGGCCTACAATGAGCAGTTCTTC.